The rows below give T cell receptor beta chains drawn from one sample of a study of T-cell reconstitution after alpha-beta-depleted transplantation in children. One entry per CDR3 protein, called by TCRdb with MiXCR from the PCR reads. The sample records a few hundred thousand distinct CDR3 sequences, over 20% being singletons. Sequencing used PBMCs, obtained before TCRalphabeta/CD19-depleted stem cell transplant. The receptors were gathered from a boy in the first two years of life with Wiskott-Aldrich syndrome, due to receive a stem cell transplant. The CDR3 runs from the conserved cysteine through the conserved F or W. Fields, in order: clone size, V gene, D gene, J gene, CDR3 protein, CDR3 DNA. A D gene is named only where the DNA matches it firmly. Some rows have no size entry. The others give once, few or many, or a class for an expanded clone.

.	TRBV5-1	.	TRBJ2-1	CASSRNGGPSNEQFF	TGCGCCAGCAGCCGAAACGGAGGGCCCTCGAATGAGCAGTTCTTC
.	TRBV29-1	TRBD2	TRBJ2-1	CSVASSGRGNEQFF	TGCAGCGTTGCATCTAGCGGGAGAGGTAATGAGCAGTTCTTC
few	TRBV20-1	TRBD2	TRBJ2-1	CSAYRGLAESNEQFF	TGCAGTGCTTACCGCGGCCTAGCGGAATCCAATGAGCAGTTCTTC
.	TRBV20-1	TRBD2	TRBJ2-1	CSAGTSGLSLSEQFF	TGCAGTGCCGGGACTAGCGGGCTGTCTCTCAGTGAGCAGTTCTTC
.	TRBV27	.	TRBJ2-1	CASSLSEGSEQFF	TGTGCCAGCAGTTTATCGGAGGGGAGTGAGCAGTTCTTC
.	TRBV10-3	TRBD1	TRBJ2-5	CAISQGQGEETQYF	TGTGCCATCAGTCAGGGACAGGGGGAAGAGACCCAGTACTTC
.	TRBV5-1	TRBD2	TRBJ2-7	CASSLGGTSGSSEQYF	TGCGCCAGCAGCTTGGGTGGGACTAGCGGGAGTAGTGAGCAGTACTTC
few	TRBV29-1	.	TRBJ2-3	CSVEDKKGNTQYF	TGCAGCGTTGAAGATAAGAAGGGGAATACGCAGTATTTT
.	TRBV11-1	.	TRBJ2-7	CASSPGAGGLYEQYF	TGTGCCAGCAGCCCAGGGGCCGGAGGGTTATACGAGCAGTACTTC
.	TRBV27	TRBD2	TRBJ2-1	CASSPAGLREYGNEQFF	TGTGCCAGCAGCCCCGCAGGGTTGCGGGAGTATGGCAATGAGCAGTTCTTC
.	TRBV24-1	TRBD2	TRBJ2-3	CATSAGAGPDTQYF	TGTGCCACCTCAGCGGGGGCGGGACCAGATACGCAGTATTTT
few	TRBV7-3	.	TRBJ2-1	CASSSPPNEQFF	TGTGCCAGCAGCTCGCCCCCCAATGAGCAGTTCTTC
.	TRBV12-3/TRBV12-4	.	TRBJ2-1	CASSLTGAIYNEQFF	TGTGCCAGCAGTTTAACCGGAGCGATCTACAATGAGCAGTTCTTC
.	TRBV20-1	.	TRBJ2-5	CSAIPGAEETQYF	TGCAGTGCTATCCCAGGGGCGGAGGAGACCCAGTACTTC
.	TRBV12-3/TRBV12-4	TRBD2	TRBJ2-3	CASNPSGISTDTQYF	TGTGCCAGCAACCCTAGCGGGATTAGCACAGATACGCAGTATTTT
once	TRBV20-1	.	TRBJ2-1	CSARGVWGANNEQFF	TGCAGTGCTAGAGGAGTTTGGGGCGCCAACAATGAGCAGTTCTTC
.	TRBV5-1	TRBD1	TRBJ2-1	CASSPQDRVYNEQFF	TGCGCCAGCAGCCCCCAGGACAGGGTCTACAATGAGCAGTTCTTC
.	TRBV6-5	.	TRBJ2-5	CASSGLSETQYF	TGTGCCAGCAGCGGGCTTTCGGAGACCCAGTACTTC
.	TRBV5-6	.	TRBJ1-2	CASTQWITNYGYTF	TGTGCCAGCACACAATGGATAACTAACTATGGCTACACCTTC
few	TRBV3-1	TRBD1	TRBJ1-1	CASSQGGGGYEAFF	TGTGCCAGCAGCCAAGGAGGGGGCGGGTATGAAGCTTTCTTT
few	TRBV10-3	.	TRBJ2-2	CAISEGNSGELFF	TGTGCCATCAGTGAAGGGAATTCCGGGGAGCTGTTTTTT
.	TRBV27	.	TRBJ1-5	CASSFVGRGNQPQHF	TGTGCCAGCAGTTTTGTAGGACGGGGAAATCAGCCCCAGCATTTT
few	TRBV4-2	TRBD2	TRBJ2-1	CASSQVVAGGVYNEQFF	TGTGCCAGCAGCCAAGTGGTAGCGGGAGGAGTCTACAATGAGCAGTTCTTC
few	TRBV12-3/TRBV12-4	TRBD2	TRBJ2-1	CASRDSGRAGYEQFF	TGTGCCAGCAGAGATAGCGGGAGGGCCGGGTATGAGCAGTTCTTC
few	TRBV6-5	TRBD2	TRBJ2-7	CASSPRLAGPYEQYF	TGTGCCAGCAGCCCAAGACTAGCGGGCCCCTACGAGCAGTACTTC
.	TRBV5-5	.	TRBJ1-2	CASSKDRVYGYTF	TGTGCCAGCAGCAAGGACAGAGTCTATGGCTACACCTTC
.	TRBV28	TRBD1	TRBJ2-3	CASVPGQRTDTQYF	TGTGCCAGTGTCCCGGGACAGCGGACAGATACGCAGTATTTT
.	TRBV12-3/TRBV12-4	.	TRBJ1-5	CASSSGTLLYQPQHF	TGTGCCAGCAGCAGCGGGACTCTTTTATATCAGCCCCAGCATTTT
.	TRBV5-6	.	TRBJ2-1	CASSRVYNEQFF	TGTGCCAGCAGCAGGGTCTACAATGAGCAGTTCTTC
.	TRBV27	.	TRBJ1-4	CASSRFVGIATNEKLFF	TGTGCCAGCAGTAGGTTCGTCGGGATCGCAACTAATGAAAAACTGTTTTTT
many	TRBV4-2	.	TRBJ1-1	CASSQDRVGEAFF	TGTGCCAGCAGCCAAGATAGGGTAGGGGAAGCTTTCTTT
.	TRBV5-1	.	TRBJ2-7	CASSSRPDSYEQYF	TGCGCCAGCAGCTCCCGGCCCGATTCCTACGAGCAGTACTTC
few	TRBV11-3	TRBD1	TRBJ1-5	CASSQPPGQTQPQHF	TGTGCCAGCAGCCAACCACCGGGACAGACTCAGCCCCAGCATTTT
.	TRBV28	.	TRBJ2-1	CASSPERGRVNNEQFF	TGTGCCAGCAGTCCCGAACGCGGCAGGGTGAACAATGAGCAGTTCTTC
few	TRBV7-8	TRBD2	TRBJ2-1	CASGTSGSIGQFF	TGTGCCAGCGGGACTAGCGGGAGTATTGGGCAGTTCTTC
.	TRBV12-3/TRBV12-4	TRBD1	TRBJ1-2	CASRPETGGSYGYTF	TGTGCCAGCAGGCCGGAGACAGGGGGAAGCTATGGCTACACCTTC
few	TRBV6-5	.	TRBJ1-2	CASSYRGSTDGYTF	TGTGCCAGCAGTTACCGCGGGTCTACAGATGGCTACACCTTC
few	TRBV5-6	TRBD2	TRBJ2-3	CASSYGRTSGVDTQYF	TGTGCCAGCAGCTATGGTCGGACTAGCGGGGTGGATACGCAGTATTTT